What follows describes a single T cell receptor beta chain. Its recognized antigen is unknown. No clone much larger than this one lies a single base away; base qualities are absent. Receptors were amplified or captured by the immunoSEQ multiplex PCR assay. This is the immuneACCESS table as TCRdb keeps it, with only in-frame sequences that have V and J called. A part of the clones is gone; compared with another copy, unresolved V genes explain less than half, and the rest is unexplained. The sample records about 98,000 clones, roughly nine tenths of which are singletons. About 2% of the sample is held by the ten biggest clonotypes. These data belong to a study of T cell changes during pregnancy in multiple sclerosis (dated by TCRdb to between 2018 and 2021). In terms of the full investigation: Changes in the T cell repertoire over the course of pregnancy were examined in this study in women with multiple sclerosis.

The germline ends are 8 bases apart after V is trimmed by 2 bases and J by 4 bases. The germline V gene (reference sequence) gives CDR1 as SEHNR and CDR2 as FQNEAQ. The cysteine opens and the phenylalanine closes a CDR3 of 13 amino acids. Of all the DNA, just the CDR3 is kept, 39 bases in frame from base 1. This receptor chain uses TRBV7-9 and TRBJ1-2; no D segment can be confidently identified. Sequenced here: peripheral blood, sampled after pregnancy. The clonotype was recovered from a female donor in good health, enrolled as a control in a pregnancy study. The CDR3 is CASSLQSFYGYTF. The nucleotide sequence is TGTGCCAGCAGCTTACAGTCCTTCTATGGCTACACCTTC.